The 10 T cell receptor beta chains below were found in one sample sequenced in a study of T and B cells in COVID-19 patients. Multiplex PCR with BIOMED2 TRB-A/B primer pools amplified TRB rearrangements. Using its own MiXCR run on the multiplex PCR reads, TCRdb lists one record per CDR3 protein. The repertoire consists of about 14,000 distinct CDR3 sequences, with around 28% occurring once and the leading ten covering 7% to 7.5%. Blood genomic DNA input for TRB amplification was roughly 220-500 ng. Sequenced sample: blood. The receptors derive from a human donor who had recovered from COVID-19.

This chain joins TRBV5-1 and TRBJ2-3; TRBD2 agrees at 14 bases. The CDR3 has 16 residues. Germline V lookup: CDR1 SGHRS, CDR2 YFSETQ. V lost 6 bases and J lost 3; bases outside the gene matches: 6. CDR3 in DNA: TGCGCCAGCACCAGACTAGCGGGAGGGCCAACAGATACGCAGTATTTT. This gives the protein CASTRLAGGPTDTQYF.

This CDR3 is CASSEGGLGTRAEQYF. In DNA form, the CDR3 reads TGTGCCAGCAGTGAAGGGGGCCTCGGGACACGGGCCGAGCAGTACTTC. The genes are TRBV6-5 and TRBJ2-7, with TRBD1 matching 7 bases. Germline V gives CDR1 MNHEY, CDR2 SVGAGI. This CDR3 spans 16 amino acids. With V trimmed by 5 bases and J by 6 bases, 16 bases remained unmatched.

The chain links TRBV6-2 or TRBV6-3 to TRBJ1-1; D uncertain. CDR1 and CDR2 (germline): MNHEY, SVGEGT. The CDR3 contains 14 residues. Trimming shortened V by 6 bases and J by 1 base, and 12 bases separated the two germline ends. The CDR3 region has the DNA TGTGCCAGCAGCCCTCGTGGCGGGAACACTGAAGCTTTCTTT. Translating gives CASSPRGGNTEAFF.

This rearrangement joins TRBV9 to TRBJ2-2; TRBD1 matches 10 bases. V was pared by 3 bases and J by 6 bases, with 5 bases of the junction left unmatched. Germline values: CDR1 SGDLS, CDR2 YYNGEE. The CDR3 consists of 15 residues. For the CDR3, the DNA is TGTGCCAGCAGCGCGACAGGGGGCGCGGCCGGGGAGCTGTTTTTT. Its protein product is CASSATGGAAGELFF. Based on the CDR3 plus reference TRBV9 and TRBJ2-2, the full variable domain is DSGVTQTPKHLITATGQRVTLRCSPRSGDLSVYWYQQSLDQGLQFLIQYYNGEERAKGNILERFSAQQFPDLHSELNLSSLELGDSALYFCASSATGGAAGELFFGEGSRLTVL.

This clonotype qualifies as medium-sized (0.01 to 0.1%). The chain combines TRBV29-1 with TRBJ1-2; D may be TRBD1 (5 bases). V was shortened by 7 bases and J by 8 bases, with 14 bases between the two germline ends. The CDR3 length is 11 residues. CDR1 and CDR2 from the germline V gene are SQVTM and ANQGSEA. In DNA form, the CDR3 reads TGCAGCGCCGAAAGGGGATACGGCTACACCTTC. Amino acids: CSAERGYGYTF.

Only a few counts were recorded for this clonotype. V usage is TRBV6-5 and J usage is TRBJ1-1; TRBD1 is a possible D gene (5 bases). V shed 9 bases and J shed 3 bases, with 11 bases lying between them. Germline V gives CDR1 MNHEY, CDR2 SVGAGI. There are 12 residues in the CDR3. The CDR3 loop is CASQKGDTEAFF. In DNA, the CDR3 is TGTGCCAGTCAAAAAGGGGACACTGAAGCTTTCTTT.

By sample share, this clonotype is medium-sized. CDR3 protein: CATQQGSSYEQYF. The CDR3 nucleotides are TGTGCCACCCAACAGGGGTCGTCCTACGAGCAGTACTTC. The J gene is TRBJ2-7, the V gene TRBV19; TRBD1 matches 7 bases. CDR3 length equals 13 residues. Germline V gene sequence: CDR1 LNHDA, CDR2 SQIVND (reference sequence). J gave up 1 base and V 10 bases, and 7 bases lay outside the gene matches.

This clonotype was seen a few times. The V and J genes are TRBV5-1 and TRBJ2-5; 9 bases map to TRBD1. Trimming cost V 4 bases and J 5 bases; bases outside gene matches: 9. This CDR3 has 15 residues. CDR1 is SGHRS, CDR2 YFSETQ, per germline. CDR3 coding DNA: TGCGCCAGCAGCGGGGGACAGGGAAACGGGGAGACCCAGTACTTC. Protein: CASSGGQGNGETQYF.

This clonotype was counted between two and nine times. This sequence joins TRBV27 and TRBJ1-5; D is unclear. The CDR3 is made up of 15 amino acids. CDR1 is MNHEY, CDR2 SMNVEV, per germline (reference sequence). Trimming took 3 bases from V and 0 from J, leaving 9 bases between them. In DNA, the CDR3 is TGTGCCAGCAGTTTGGCAGGAGATAGCAATCAGCCCCAGCATTTT. Its translation: CASSLAGDSNQPQHF.

The rearrangement joins TRBV6-5 to TRBJ1-1; 7 bases map to TRBD1. Trimming at V came to 0 bases and at J to 0 bases, leaving 1 base not matched to a gene. Germline CDR1 reads MNHEY; CDR2 reads SVGAGI. The length of the CDR3 is 15 residues. CDR3 sequence reads: CASSYSTGMNTEAFF. The CDR3 DNA reads TGTGCCAGCAGTTACTCGACAGGGATGAACACTGAAGCTTTCTTT.